The 5 T cell receptor beta chains presented below share a single source sample, sequenced in a study of cytomegalovirus exposure and HLA in healthy donors (dated by TCRdb to 2017 to 2019). The receptor library was made with the immunoSEQ multiplex PCR assay. Entries here come from immuneACCESS through TCRdb and include only in-frame sequences with V and J called. Some clones fail to appear in such tables; in the studies checked, an unresolved V gene covers under half of the shortfall, and the cause of the remainder is unknown. This sample is represented by roughly 150,000 clones; around nine tenths of them were singletons. 4.2% of the sample lies in the top ten. The sequencing sample was made of PBMCs. All receptors come from a young man in good health and CMV-seropositive.

The chain recombines TRBV7-8 with TRBJ2-3; a weak D match, TRBD2 (5 bases). Germline-derived CDR1 and CDR2 are SGHVS and FQNEAQ. Deletions cut 0 bases from V and 5 bases from J, with 9 bases between. The CDR3 is 14 residues long. As DNA, the CDR3 is TGTGCCAGCAGCTTAGCTGGACTCAAAGATACGCAGTATTTT. This sequence encodes CASSLAGLKDTQYF.

The chain couples TRBV5-6 to TRBJ2-1, with 9 bases that match TRBD2. The CDR3 consists of 16 residues. Germline loops: CDR1 SGHDT, CDR2 YYEEEE. Trimming cost V 0 bases and J 2 bases; bases outside gene matches: 3. The CDR3 nucleotides read TGTGCCAGCAGCTTGGTCGCGGGAGGGCCCTACAATGAGCAGTTCTTC. Translating it yields CASSLVAGGPYNEQFF.

The gene calls are TRBV5-1 and TRBJ1-1; weak D call: TRBD1 (6 bases). The CDR3 is 13 residues long. Trimming took 2 bases from V and 6 from J, leaving 11 bases between them. The V gene's germline CDR1 is SGHRS and CDR2 YFSETQ. The CDR3 reads CASSFMTGPEAFF. The CDR3 DNA is TGCGCCAGCAGCTTCATGACAGGACCTGAAGCTTTCTTT. Variable domain in full (rest from reference TRBV5-1 and TRBJ1-1): KAGVTQTPRYLIKTRGQQVTLSCSPISGHRSVSWYQQTPGQGLQFLFEYFSETQRNKGNFPGRFSGRQFSNSRSEMNVSTLELGDSALYLCASSFMTGPEAFFGQGTRLTVV.

V and J are TRBV7-3 and TRBJ2-1; 8 positions agree with TRBD1. The V segment lost 2 bases and the J segment 7 bases; nucleotides outside the gene matches: 22. Germline V gene lookup returns CDR1 SGHTA and CDR2 FQGTGA. The CDR3 runs to 20 residues. CDR3 nucleotide sequence: TGTGCCAGCAGCTTAGGGTCCCTGGACGGGGAATTCAGGGGGCGGAATGAGCAGTTCTTC. This translates into CASSLGSLDGEFRGRNEQFF.

The chain employs TRBV6-1 and TRBJ2-3; 10 bases line up with TRBD2. This CDR3 region has 16 residues. Per germline, CDR1 MNHNS and CDR2 SASEGT. The junction had 5 bases not matched to a gene; V was cut back by 1 base and J by 4 bases. Written as DNA, the CDR3 is TGTGCCAGCAGTGAAGAGTCTAGCGGGAGTCCAGATACGCAGTATTTT. This gives the protein CASSEESSGSPDTQYF.